The clone carrying this T cell receptor (beta chain) was observed many times. Antigen unknown. Other DNA sequences in the same sample also yield this CDR3. This CDR3 has 12 amino acids. Germline CDR1 reads MNHNS; CDR2 reads SASEGT. V was cut by 6 bases and J by 5 bases, with 10 bases left in between. The run depth of the assay was deep. TCRdb keeps only in-frame clones here, not all; method: immunoSEQ multiplex PCR. Among nearly 1,000,000 clones listed, about 80% were seen once. This sample stems from a study of shared clonotypes between healthy human individuals. The wider study: CD4 naive and memory got three plates each, CD8 naive two, CD8 memory one.

Overall study findings and caveats: Depth was large, yet rarefaction showed that sorted-subset sequencing was incomplete. In general, naive subsets displayed greater estimated richness than memory subsets did.

Sequences were obtained from memory CD4+ T cells sorted from blood. Subset given: CD45RA-negative fraction. The rearrangement uses TRBV6-1 and TRBJ1-2; D is uncertain. This receptor was taken from a man younger than 35 in good health. This chain's CDR3 is CASRPTGYGYTF. The DNA for the CDR3 is TGTGCCAGCAGACCTACGGGTTATGGCTACACCTTC.